The 32 T cell receptor beta chains listed next were all sequenced from one sample in a study of shared clonotypes between healthy human individuals. The table came from immunoSEQ multiplex PCR; TCRdb's copy has only in-frame clones and leaves some out. Seen here are millions of clones, roughly 96% observed once, and the top ten hold under 0.15%. The sequenced sample was naive CD4+ T cells sorted from blood. Subset of the sample: CD45RA+ positively selected. The receptor set was obtained from a man younger than 35 in good health.

CDR3 sequence (DNA): TGTGCCAGCAGCTTAGCAGGGGACGGTCAGCCCCAGCATTTT. Its translation is CASSLAGDGQPQHF. The V call is TRBV7-9, the J call TRBJ1-5; D may be TRBD1 (5 bases). Deletions cut 0 bases from V and 6 bases from J, with 9 bases between. The CDR3 spans 14 residues. In germline, CDR1 is SEHNR, CDR2 FQNEAQ (reference sequence).

J is TRBJ2-3 and V is TRBV11-1; 8 bases map to TRBD1. The J segment lost 6 bases and the V segment lost 2 bases, leaving 7 bases of the junction unmatched. The CDR3 covers 15 residues. The V gene's germline CDR1 is SGHAT and CDR2 FQDESV (reference sequence). The DNA for the CDR3 is TGTGCCAGCAGCTTAATGGGACAGGTCACCGATACGCAGTATTTT. Its translation: CASSLMGQVTDTQYF.

The chain combines TRBV19 with TRBJ2-7; the D is unclear. The CDR3 extends over 13 amino acids. V lost 3 bases, J lost 6 bases, and 12 bases lay in between. The germline V gene encodes CDR1 LNHDA and CDR2 SQIVND (reference sequence). CDR3 amino acids: CASSIRAVGEQYF. For the CDR3, the DNA is TGTGCCAGTAGTATTAGGGCAGTCGGCGAGCAGTACTTC.

The rearrangement joins TRBV7-2 to TRBJ1-1; 8 bases map to TRBD1. V lost 7 bases to trimming and J lost 0 bases; unmatched junction nucleotides: 4. Germline V gene data show CDR1 as SGHTA and CDR2 as FQGNSA. CDR3 size: 14 residues. The CDR3 DNA reads as TGTGCCAGCACGCTGACAGGGGTGAACACTGAAGCTTTCTTT. Protein: CASTLTGVNTEAFF. The variable domain in full, with the rest retrieved from reference TRBV7-2 and TRBJ1-1, is GAGVSQSPSNKVTEKGKDVELRCDPISGHTALYWYRQSLGQGLEFLIYFQGNSAPDKSGLPSDRFSAERTGGSVSTLTIQRTQQEDSAVYLCASTLTGVNTEAFFGQGTRLTVV.

As for this clone: Other nucleotide sequences from this sample produce the same CDR3. This chain links TRBV5-1 with TRBJ1-4; 10 bases fit TRBD1. After removal of 3 bases from V and 7 bases from J, the junction contained 3 bases not matched to a gene. Germline loops: CDR1 SGHRS, CDR2 YFSETQ. This CDR3 is built from 14 residues. Here the CDR3 reads CASSSGQGREKLFF. Here the CDR3 DNA reads TGCGCCAGCAGCTCGGGACAGGGGCGTGAAAAACTGTTTTTT.

This clone occurred once. The chain is built from TRBV30 and TRBJ1-1; no clear D gene. V gave up 4 bases and J gave up 1 base, with 16 bases separating them. The CDR3 is 15 residues long. The germline gives CDR1 GTSNPN, CDR2 SVGIG (reference sequence). The CDR3 is CAWIIGRHKNTEAFF. The CDR3 region has the DNA TGTGCCTGGATCATAGGGAGACATAAGAACACTGAAGCTTTCTTT.

The V and J genes are TRBV19 and TRBJ1-2, with D maybe TRBD1 (5 bases). Germline V lookup: CDR1 LNHDA, CDR2 SQIVND (reference sequence). Trimming left V 7 bases short and J 6 bases short, with 24 bases between. The CDR3 sequence is 16 residues long. Here the CDR3 DNA reads TGTGCCAGTACTCTATCAGGGTCTTCGGTATACGATGGCTACACCTTC. This codes for CASTLSGSSVYDGYTF.

The chain employs TRBV11-2 and TRBJ2-7; 7 nucleotides align to TRBD1. Germline assignment: CDR1 SGHAT and CDR2 FQNNGV. The CDR3 totals 15 residues. Germline trimming cut 3 bases from V and 2 bases from J; bases unmatched to any gene: 7. This chain's CDR3 is CASSLPLTGAYEQYF. CDR3 nucleotide sequence: TGTGCCAGCAGCTTGCCCTTAACAGGGGCCTACGAGCAGTACTTC.

The V call is TRBV5-1, the J call TRBJ2-2, with 9 bases lining up with TRBD2. The ends lost 8 bases at V and 2 bases at J; junction bases unmatched: 7. Germline V lookup: CDR1 SGHRS, CDR2 YFSETQ. The CDR3 length is 15 residues. This chain's CDR3 is CASYSGRANTGELFF. The CDR3 nucleotides are TGCGCCAGTTATAGCGGGAGAGCTAACACCGGGGAGCTGTTTTTT.

V is TRBV29-1 and J is TRBJ2-7, with TRBD1 identical over 8 bases. Germline V gives CDR1 SQVTM, CDR2 ANQGSEA. This CDR3 has 13 amino acids. The trim removed 4 bases at V and 4 bases at J, leaving 6 bases unmatched. The CDR3 DNA is TGCAGCGTTGTCGGACAGGGACGGTACGAGCAGTACTTC. This gives the protein CSVVGQGRYEQYF.

In DNA form, the CDR3 reads TGCGCCAGCAGCCAAAGCCCTACAGGGGTGGATCAGCCCCAGCATTTT. Translated: CASSQSPTGVDQPQHF. This rearrangement joins TRBV4-1 to TRBJ1-5; 7 nucleotides line up with TRBD1. The CDR3 runs 16 residues. V was clipped by 2 bases and J by 5 bases; unmatched bases: 9. Germline V CDR1 and CDR2: MGHRA, YSYEKL.

This chain links TRBV5-4 with TRBJ2-1; D might be TRBD2 (6 bases). Trimming took off 10 bases at V and 2 bases at J, with 16 bases between the two ends. The length of the CDR3 is 14 residues. CDR1 SGHNT and CDR2 YYREEE come from the germline V gene (reference sequence). CDR3 in amino acids: CAEGWGETYNEQFF. CDR3 nucleotides: TGTGCCGAAGGTTGGGGGGAAACCTACAATGAGCAGTTCTTC.

The chain employs TRBV4-3 and TRBJ2-1, with TRBD2 matching over 8 bases. The J segment lost 6 bases and the V segment lost 1 base, leaving 11 bases of the junction unmatched. The germline gives CDR1 LGHNA, CDR2 YSLEER. The CDR3 length is 17 residues. Written as DNA, the CDR3 is TGCGCCAGCAGCCAAGCTATGGGGAGCGGGAGTTTCAATGAGCAGTTCTTC. Amino acids: CASSQAMGSGSFNEQFF.

This clone was counted once. The genes are TRBV7-9 and TRBJ2-1, with 9 nucleotides matching TRBD2. Trimming removed 1 base from V and 16 bases from J; junction bases left unmatched: 2. This CDR3 contains 11 residues. CDR1 is SEHNR and CDR2 is FQNEAQ in the germline V gene (reference sequence). The CDR3 sequence: CASSLEAGGFF. CDR3 coding DNA: TGTGCCAGCAGCTTAGAAGCGGGAGGCTTCTTC.

V gene TRBV4-1 combines with J gene TRBJ1-2; D unclear. Germline assignment: CDR1 MGHRA and CDR2 YSYEKL. This CDR3 comprises 12 residues. The V gene lost 0 bases and the J gene lost 4 bases, with 3 bases spanning the gap. The CDR3 region is CASSQDFYGYTF. The CDR3 region has the DNA TGCGCCAGCAGCCAAGACTTCTATGGCTACACCTTC.

The chain has TRBV6-5 and TRBJ1-3, with D unclear. CDR3 length: 15 amino acids. V was shortened by 2 bases and J by 4 bases, with 12 bases between the two germline ends. Germline CDR1 MNHEY, CDR2 SVGAGI. CDR3 residues: CASSYAITGGNTIYF. The CDR3 region has the DNA TGTGCCAGCAGTTACGCCATAACGGGGGGAAACACCATATATTTT.

This clone has a single count. The chain joins TRBV18 to TRBJ2-6, with unresolved D. Per the germline V gene, CDR1 is KGHSH and CDR2 is LQKENI. Trimming removed 3 bases at V and 4 bases at J, with 7 bases between. This CDR3 contains 14 residues. Here the CDR3 reads CASSPIGGANVLTF. CDR3 DNA: TGTGCCAGCTCACCGATTGGGGGGGCCAACGTCCTGACTTTC.

The genes are TRBV7-9 and TRBJ2-5; D remains unclear. From germline, CDR1 is SEHNR and CDR2 FQNEAQ (reference sequence). The germline V and J ends were trimmed by 6 bases and 5 bases, with 16 bases remaining between them. This CDR3 comprises 14 residues. The CDR3 loop is CASSPAWTSETQYF. CDR3 sequence (DNA): TGTGCCAGCAGTCCAGCGTGGACGTCGGAGACCCAGTACTTC.

This chain connects TRBV11-2 to TRBJ2-7; 12 nucleotides line up with TRBD2. The CDR3 is made up of 16 amino acids. The V gene end was trimmed by 4 bases and the J gene end by 5 bases; junction bases not matched to a gene: 9. Germline V gene data show CDR1 as SGHAT and CDR2 as FQNNGV. Here the CDR3 DNA reads TGTGCCAGCAGCTCCCAAGCTAGCGGGAGGGCAGACGAGCAGTACTTC. Protein product: CASSSQASGRADEQYF. Full variable domain (outside the CDR3, taken from reference TRBV11-2 and TRBJ2-7): EAGVAQSPRYKIIEKRQSVAFWCNPISGHATLYWYQQILGQGPKLLIQFQNNGVVDDSQLPKDRFSAERLKGVDSTLKIQPAKLEDSAVYLCASSSQASGRADEQYFGPGTRLTVT.

This clone was observed once. At the DNA level, this CDR3 is encoded by other sequences in the same sample as well. The chain recombines TRBV5-1 with TRBJ1-6, with a tentative D call TRBD1 (6 bases). CDR3 length equals 14 residues. Germline values: CDR1 SGHRS, CDR2 YFSETQ. Trimming stripped 4 bases from V and 6 bases from J, with 11 bases between. CDR3 DNA: TGCGCCAGCAGCCTCGAGGGGGTTAATTCACCCCTCCACTTT. Amino acids: CASSLEGVNSPLHF. The full variable domain, completed using reference TRBV5-1 and TRBJ1-6, is KAGVTQTPRYLIKTRGQQVTLSCSPISGHRSVSWYQQTPGQGLQFLFEYFSETQRNKGNFPGRFSGRQFSNSRSEMNVSTLELGDSALYLCASSLEGVNSPLHFGNGTRLTVT.

The V gene is TRBV9, the J gene TRBJ2-1; 8 bases are shared with TRBD2. Germline trimming cut 7 bases from V and 0 bases from J; bases unmatched to any gene: 9. Germline V gene data show CDR1 as SGDLS and CDR2 as YYNGEE. This CDR3 has 16 amino acids. CDR3 nucleotides: TGTGCCAGCGGTACTAGCGGAGGGAGCTCCTACAATGAGCAGTTCTTC. It codes for CASGTSGGSSYNEQFF.

The chain employs TRBV6-9 and TRBJ2-7, with 8 positions matching TRBD2. The CDR3 loop spans 18 amino acids. Germline-derived CDR1 and CDR2 are MNHGY and SVAAGI. The junction had 14 bases not matched to a gene; V was cut back by 2 bases and J by 2 bases. The CDR3 here is CASSYPTVVAGSPYEQYF. The DNA of the CDR3 is TGTGCCAGCAGTTATCCCACGGTGGTAGCGGGGTCCCCCTACGAGCAGTACTTC.

The chain is built from TRBV6-6 and TRBJ2-7; 12 positions agree with TRBD1. The CDR3 loop spans 14 amino acids. Germline CDR1 reads MNHNY; CDR2 reads SVGAGI (reference sequence). Trimming cost V 7 bases and J 5 bases; bases outside gene matches: 6. The chain's CDR3 is CASKRDRGLNEQYF. As DNA, the CDR3 is TGTGCCAGCAAAAGGGACAGGGGGCTCAACGAGCAGTACTTC.

Turning to this clone: Different DNA sequences within this sample yield the same CDR3. The chain has TRBV5-1 and TRBJ1-1; TRBD1 is a possible D gene (5 bases). V was clipped by 2 bases and J by 4 bases, with 12 bases between them. The CDR3 is 14 amino acids. The germline V gene encodes CDR1 SGHRS and CDR2 YFSETQ. Here the CDR3 reads CASSFGQGGTEAFF. The CDR3 DNA reads as TGCGCCAGCAGCTTTGGGCAGGGAGGCACTGAAGCTTTCTTT. Filled out from reference TRBV5-1 and TRBJ1-1, the complete variable domain reads KAGVTQTPRYLIKTRGQQVTLSCSPISGHRSVSWYQQTPGQGLQFLFEYFSETQRNKGNFPGRFSGRQFSNSRSEMNVSTLELGDSALYLCASSFGQGGTEAFFGQGTRLTVV.

This chain links TRBV7-8 with TRBJ2-3; a possible D gene is TRBD2 (7 bases). Trimming cost V 3 bases and J 4 bases, with 17 bases left between them. CDR3 size: 16 residues. Germline V gene sequence: CDR1 SGHVS, CDR2 FQNEAQ. This CDR3 reads CASSLGTYSGADTQYF. For the CDR3, the DNA is TGTGCCAGCAGCTTGGGGACATACAGCGGGGCAGATACGCAGTATTTT.

The chain uses TRBV4-1 and TRBJ2-3; possibly TRBD2 for D (6 bases). Per germline, CDR1 MGHRA and CDR2 YSYEKL. Trimming took off 4 bases at V and 1 base at J, with 15 bases between the two ends. This CDR3 is 16 amino acids long. Here the CDR3 reads CASSPRLTGGTDTQYF. For the CDR3, the DNA is TGCGCCAGCAGCCCACGCCTCACGGGGGGCACAGATACGCAGTATTTT.

The chain uses TRBV27 and TRBJ2-7, with a possible D match to TRBD1 (5 bases). CDR1 and CDR2 (germline): MNHEY, SMNVEV (reference sequence). V shed 5 bases and J shed 1 base, with 9 bases lying between them. The CDR3 is made up of 13 amino acids. CDR3 bases: TGTGCCAGCAGTATAAGACAGTCCTACGAGCAGTACTTC. Translating gives CASSIRQSYEQYF.

The rearrangement links TRBV18 to TRBJ2-3; no clear D. The V and J ends lost 1 base and 2 bases respectively, with 7 bases between them. The CDR3 totals 14 residues. Germline V lookup: CDR1 KGHSH, CDR2 LQKENI. The CDR3 sequence is CASSPRQSTDTQYF. CDR3 nucleotides: TGTGCCAGCTCACCACGCCAGTCCACAGATACGCAGTATTTT.

The V and J genes are TRBV28 and TRBJ2-2; TRBD1 might be the D (5 bases). Germline V gene data show CDR1 as MDHEN and CDR2 as SYDVKM. Between the trimmed V and J ends, which lost 5 bases and 1 base, there was a span of 14 bases. The CDR3 extends over 16 amino acids. In DNA form, the CDR3 reads TGTGCCAGCAGTCCCGTCGCAGGGCTGAACACCGGGGAGCTGTTTTTT. This encodes CASSPVAGLNTGELFF.

This chain connects TRBV10-3 to TRBJ2-3; maybe TRBD1 (6 bases). The CDR3 is made up of 13 amino acids. Germline V gene data show CDR1 as ENHRY and CDR2 as SYGVKD. V lost 10 bases to trimming and J lost 0 bases, with 11 bases between them. This chain's CDR3 is CATGQISTDTQYF. Written as DNA, the CDR3 is TGTGCCACCGGACAGATAAGCACAGATACGCAGTATTTT.

V gene TRBV6-5 combines with J gene TRBJ1-2, with unresolved D. CDR1 and CDR2 (germline): MNHEY, SVGAGI. The CDR3 consists of 14 residues. V was cut by 5 bases and J by 4 bases, with 14 bases left in between. CDR3 sequence: CASSPRSEVYGYTF. DNA of the CDR3: TGTGCCAGCAGTCCCCGCTCAGAAGTCTATGGCTACACCTTC.

The rearrangement uses TRBV30 and TRBJ2-7, with D perhaps TRBD2 (5 bases). Trimming removed 0 bases at V and 3 bases at J, with 18 bases between. Per germline, CDR1 GTSNPN and CDR2 SVGIG (reference sequence). This CDR3 region has 16 residues. The chain's CDR3 is CAWSVKKSAADYEQYF. CDR3 bases: TGTGCCTGGAGTGTAAAGAAGTCAGCGGCCGACTACGAGCAGTACTTC.